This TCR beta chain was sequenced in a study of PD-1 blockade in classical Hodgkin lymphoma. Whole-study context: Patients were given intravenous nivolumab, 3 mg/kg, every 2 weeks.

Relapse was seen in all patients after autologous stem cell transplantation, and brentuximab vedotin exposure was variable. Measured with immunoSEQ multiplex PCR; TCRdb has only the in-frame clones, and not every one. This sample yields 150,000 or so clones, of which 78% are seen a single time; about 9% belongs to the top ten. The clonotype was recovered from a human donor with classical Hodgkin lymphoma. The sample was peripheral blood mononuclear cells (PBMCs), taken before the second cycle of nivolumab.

In DNA, the CDR3 is TGTGCCAGCGGAACAGGGGGCGCGAGCAATCAGCCCCAGCATTTT. The encoded protein is CASGTGGASNQPQHF. The chain carries TRBV28 and TRBJ1-5, with 9 nucleotides matching TRBD1. This CDR3 region has 15 residues. V dropped 8 bases and J dropped 1; count of bases not matched to a gene: 6. The germline V gene encodes CDR1 MDHEN and CDR2 SYDVKM. The whole variable domain, filled in from reference TRBV28 and TRBJ1-5, reads DVKVTQSSRYLVKRTGEKVFLECVQDMDHENMFWYRQDPGLGLRLIYFSYDVKMKEKGDIPEGYSVSREKKERFSLILESASTNQTSMYLCASGTGGASNQPQHFGDGTRLSIL.